Given below is one TCR beta chain in context. One junction end does not reproduce the germline sequence, and a read error may be involved. The CDR3 is made up of 14 amino acids. The V gene's germline CDR1 is WSHSY and CDR2 SAAADI. TCRdb called the reads again in MiXCR, with one record for every CDR3 protein. The sample records fewer than 300,000 distinct CDR3 sequences, about 25% being singletons. This entry belongs to a study of T cell repertoires in cytomegalovirus infection. Sequences were obtained from PBMCs. The sequence derives from a human donor in good health (CMV status not recorded). Some clones in this sample may be carry-over from other donors' samples. The genes are TRBV10-2 and TRBJ1-5; D unclear. The CDR3 loop is CASRAEYSNQPRHF. The CDR3 DNA follows: TGCGCCAGCAGGGCAGAGTATAGCAATCAGCCCCGGCATTTT.